The clone carrying this T cell receptor beta chain was detected many times. Its cognate antigen is unknown. This entry comes from a study of Ad26.COV2.S vaccination and SARS-CoV-2 variants. Study results and caveats: Similar non-spike TCR breadth was seen in vaccine and placebo recipients. People given the vaccine had a wider spike-specific TCR breadth than placebo recipients did.

Per the germline V gene, CDR1 is MGHDK and CDR2 is SYGVNS. This CDR3 region has 12 residues. V was pared by 3 bases and J by 6 bases, with 6 bases between. Libraries were prepared by immunoSEQ multiplex PCR; TCRdb keeps only in-frame clonotypes and omits some of them. Of over 90,000 clones detected, over 60% appear once; the ten largest clones hold 17%. This clonotype was sampled from a human donor who had recovered from COVID-19. V usage is TRBV25-1 and J usage is TRBJ2-1; D unclear. The material sequenced was peripheral blood, taken after recovery from COVID-19. The CDR3 DNA reads TGTGCCAGCAGTGATAACAGCAATGAGCAGTTCTTC. Its protein product is CASSDNSNEQFF.